This TCR beta chain was sequenced in a study of tumor-infiltrating lymphocytes in primary liver carcinoma (dated 2017 in TCRdb). Regarding the complete study: Of the five patients, three men and two women aged 30 to 69 years, four had hepatocellular carcinoma and one had combined HCC and intrahepatic cholangiocarcinoma. The five patients had tumors of stage T1-T3 N0M0, with maximum diameters ranging from about 4.2 to 10 cm. Roughly 3.65 to 8 million productive TCRbeta reads were obtained per sample, and no significant difference in read depth was found between tissue types. Across five regions of each liver tumor, along with adjacent normal tissue and blood, the study brought together TCRbeta repertoire sequencing, expression microarrays and whole-exome sequencing. TCRbeta repertoire sequencing covered some 35 specimens from 5 patients: around 25 tumor regions, 5 adjacent noncancerous liver tissues and 5 peripheral blood samples. The approximately 25 tumor region samples were profiled with Agilent mRNA microarrays so that TCRbeta repertoire diversity could be related to the local molecular phenotype. Technical replicate repertoires showed high reproducibility, with mean shared-clone rates about 0.88 and correlation coefficients above 0.95. Findings and caveats that apply to the study as a whole: Comparison of CD4+ and CD8+ T cell repertoires was precluded by the use of bulk unsorted samples. Only about 7-25% of top clones were found in all five regions of a tumor, suggesting spatial heterogeneity of tumor-infiltrating T cells. A significantly larger repertoire fraction was made up by the top 250 clones in tumors than in blood (p = 0.039). Only the TCR beta chain was sequenced, so true repertoire diversity is likely underestimated because unpaired alpha chains were not captured. Repertoire overlap was found to be higher between tumor regions (mean roughly 35%) than between tumor-adjacent (about 17%) or tumor-blood (around 15%) pairs, consistent with antigen-driven expansion. With just 4 or 5 patients in the study, the authors point out that the findings should be validated in a larger study.

Comments on this clonotype: What this receptor recognizes is not known. This may arise from a read error, as a much more abundant clone is one base away.

Without any cell sorting, total RNA and DNA were co-extracted from about 21-30 mg of bulk tissue using the AllPrep DNA/RNA mini kit. A few patients with histopathologically diagnosed primary liver carcinoma underwent surgical resection in China between 2015 and March 2016. Patients had chronic HBV infection and were treatment-naive at sampling. Each tumor was sampled at five spatially separated regions: the superior, inferior, left-lateral and right-lateral poles and the tumor centre. Histological examination found more than 75% viable tumor cells in every tumor sample. Fresh tumor and adjacent tissue pieces were bisected; one half was stored in RNAlater at -80°C, the other sent for histology. From the cysteine up to the phenylalanine, the CDR3 has a length of 18 residues. This entry keeps only the CDR3 DNA: 54 bases, framed from base 1. According to the germline V gene, CDR1 reads MNHEY and CDR2 reads SVGAGI.

TCRbeta-specific cDNA was reverse-transcribed from around 500 ng total RNA using a constant-region primer and ProtoScript II reverse transcriptase. The TCRbeta libraries were prepared through three rounds of nested multiplex PCR following a slightly modified ARM-PCR procedure. Each of the first two PCR rounds ran for around 10 cycles using multiplex TRBV1-TRBV30 forward primers together with a Cbeta reverse primer. Sample barcodes and Illumina adapters were added in a final 25-cycle PCR with Deep VentR polymerase. Amplicons of 200-500 bp were gel-purified with a QIAquick gel extraction kit before sequencing. An Illumina HiSeq 2500 was used to sequence the TCRbeta amplicons with 250-bp paired-end reads. As for how the authors treated the data: Trimmomatic v0.33 was used to quality-trim the reads, and FLASH v1.2.11 was used to merge paired reads so that full CDR3 sequences could be recovered. V, D and J germline segments were assigned to the rearranged TCRbeta sequences by MiGEC v1.2.1b. Clonotype statistics, along with Shannon-Wiener diversity indices, were calculated using VDJtools v1.0.0. To cut down on sampling bias, every analysis after diversity analysis relied on just the 250 most abundant clonotypes from each sample. TCRdb reanalyzed the raw reads on its own, using fastp at Q25 for trimming and MiXCR for clone calling, and kept in-frame beta chains. Rows with one shared CDR3 protein collapse into an entry with the most common genes and DNA. TCRdb assigned the V and J calls; the authors' analysis was not used. In all, the sample holds roughly 70,000 distinct CDR3 sequences, and around 64% of those were seen once. Approximately 37% of the sample goes to the ten largest clones.

Sequenced sample: liver tumor tissue from sampling region 4. Taken with the paper, the label for cell subset or site translates to: tumor region T4, right-lateral pole. The TCR comes from a man aged 35 to 55 with primary liver carcinoma and hepatitis B virus infection. The chain couples TRBV6-5 to TRBJ2-7; 10 central nucleotides agree with TRBD2. Read as DNA, the sequence is TGTGCCAGCAGTCTCCAAGCGGGAGGGTCGGCTCTCTCCTACGAGCGGTACTTC. This codes for CASSLQAGGSALSYERYF.